The 18 T cell receptor beta chains listed next were all sequenced from one sample in a study of CD8 T cells in Susac syndrome (dated by TCRdb to 2018 to 2020). The method behind the library was the immunoSEQ multiplex PCR assay. RNA was extracted using the RNeasy kit, and roughly 0.5 to 1 microgram was reverse transcribed with random hexamers. TCRdb cleaned the public reads at Q25 with fastp, built clones with MiXCR and kept in-frame beta chains. All rows with the same CDR3 protein become a single entry with the most common DNA and genes. This sample holds under 200,000 distinct CDR3 sequences; approximately 94% were observed only once. 0.12% of the sample belongs to the ten largest clones. What was sequenced was CD4+ T cells from PBMCs. The source is a human donor with Susac syndrome.

The chain carries TRBV20-1 and TRBJ1-5, with TRBD1 as a possible D gene (5 bases). The germline V and J ends were trimmed by 0 bases and 7 bases, with 16 bases remaining between them. Germline assignment: CDR1 DFQATT and CDR2 SNEGSKA (reference sequence). The CDR3 extends over 15 amino acids. CDR3 region: CSARDGRGLNQPQHF. In nucleotides, the CDR3 is TGCAGTGCTAGAGATGGACGGGGGTTGAACCAGCCCCAGCATTTT.

This clonotype has more than one count but fewer than ten. V is TRBV12-3 or TRBV12-4 and J is TRBJ1-2; 7 nucleotides line up with TRBD1. V was clipped by 5 bases and J by 4 bases; unmatched bases: 4. The CDR3 totals 13 residues. The CDR3 DNA reads TGTGCCAGCAGTCCCCGGGACAGCTATGGCTACACCTTC. Translating gives CASSPRDSYGYTF.

This chain uses TRBV6-6 with TRBJ2-3; 8 nucleotides line up with TRBD2. This CDR3 has 15 residues. From germline, CDR1 is MNHNY and CDR2 SVGAGI (reference sequence). Germline trimming cut 6 bases from V and 0 bases from J; bases unmatched to any gene: 5. Here the CDR3 DNA reads TGTGCCAGCAGACTTAGCGGGGCTAGCACAGATACGCAGTATTTT. This encodes CASRLSGASTDTQYF.

The CDR3, as DNA: TGTGCCAGCAGTATGGACAGGGATCGAAAAGCTTTCTTT. Amino acids: CASSMDRDRKAFF. This chain connects TRBV2 to TRBJ1-1, with 8 bases fitting TRBD1. V shed 5 bases, J shed 9 bases, and the junction held 8 bases outside the gene matches. Germline CDR1 reads SNHLY; CDR2 reads FYNNEI. This CDR3 is 13 amino acids long. The variable domain in full, completed from reference TRBV2 and TRBJ1-1, reads EPEVTQTPSHQVTQMGQEVILRCVPISNHLYFYWYRQILGQKVEFLVSFYNNEISEKSEIFDDQFSVERPDGSNFTLKIRSTKLEDSAMYFCASSMDRDRKAFFGQGTRLTVV.

This rearrangement joins TRBV6-5 to TRBJ2-5; 7 nucleotides agree with TRBD2. J was trimmed by 2 bases and V by 11 bases; bases with no gene match: 14. Germline V gives CDR1 MNHEY, CDR2 SVGAGI. This CDR3 spans 15 amino acids. CDR3 nucleotides: TGTGCCCCCAAGGAAGAGCGGGGCCTTCAAGAGACCCAGTACTTC. This sequence encodes CAPKEERGLQETQYF.

J is TRBJ2-3 and V is TRBV24-1; 8 bases match TRBD1. This CDR3 is built from 16 residues. Trimming at V came to 3 bases and at J to 3 bases, leaving 7 bases not matched to a gene. The germline CDR1 and CDR2 sequences are KGHDR and SFDVKD. The CDR3 region is CATSDRSRTGTDTQYF. The CDR3, as DNA: TGTGCCACCAGTGATCGATCAAGGACAGGGACAGATACGCAGTATTTT.

V is TRBV20-1 and J is TRBJ2-7; a possible D gene is TRBD2 (7 bases). Germline values: CDR1 DFQATT, CDR2 SNEGSKA (reference sequence). The CDR3 runs to 13 residues. Between the trimmed V and J ends, which lost 1 base and 6 bases, there was a span of 13 bases. CDR3 sequence reads: CSARVRGGLEQYF. The CDR3 DNA is TGCAGTGCTAGAGTGAGGGGGGGCCTCGAGCAGTACTTC.

This chain links TRBV2 with TRBJ2-1, with 8 bases that match TRBD2. The CDR3 totals 15 residues. The trim removed 6 bases at V and 0 bases at J, leaving 4 bases unmatched. Germline values: CDR1 SNHLY, CDR2 FYNNEI. The DNA of the CDR3 is TGTGCCAGCAGAACCGGGGGGGCCTCCTACAATGAGCAGTTCTTC. This translates into CASRTGGASYNEQFF.

The chain uses TRBV3-1 and TRBJ1-4; D gene ambiguous. This CDR3 comprises 16 residues. Trimming stripped 5 bases from V and 10 bases from J, with 23 bases between. Germline V gives CDR1 LGHDT, CDR2 YNNKEL (reference sequence). The CDR3 is CASSADGGLGRGKLFF. In DNA, the CDR3 is TGTGCCAGCAGCGCAGATGGTGGACTCGGAAGAGGAAAACTGTTTTTT.

This clonotype appeared once. V usage is TRBV12-3 or TRBV12-4 and J usage is TRBJ1-2; maybe TRBD1 (5 bases). The CDR3 loop spans 17 amino acids. Trimming cost V 6 bases and J 4 bases, with 24 bases left between them. The CDR3 bases are TGTGCCAGCAGCACCCGGGGCGCGGGTCTGAGTGGCTATGGCTACACCTTC. Encoded protein: CASSTRGAGLSGYGYTF.

The DNA for the CDR3 is TGTGCCAGCAGCTCAATTGGGTCACCCCTCCACTTT. It translates to CASSSIGSPLHF. The chain is built from TRBV5-6 and TRBJ1-6; D is uncertain. The CDR3 spans 12 residues. Deletions cut 3 bases from V and 10 bases from J, with 8 bases between. Germline assignment: CDR1 SGHDT and CDR2 YYEEEE.

The V call is TRBV29-1, the J call TRBJ2-1, with 7 nucleotides matching TRBD2. This CDR3 comprises 12 residues. The germline gives CDR1 SQVTM, CDR2 ANQGSEA. V was clipped by 3 bases and J by 8 bases; unmatched bases: 4. CDR3 amino acids: CSVEGGIDEQFF. The CDR3 coding sequence is TGCAGCGTTGAGGGGGGGATTGATGAGCAGTTCTTC.

This chain joins TRBV16 and TRBJ1-2; the match to TRBD1 covers 7 bases. CDR1 is KGHSY, CDR2 FQNENV, per germline. V dropped 4 bases and J dropped 7; count of bases not matched to a gene: 12. The CDR3 sequence is 15 residues long. The CDR3 sequence is CASSLPLGTDPGYTF. The CDR3 coding sequence is TGTGCCAGCAGCCTCCCCTTAGGGACAGACCCTGGCTACACCTTC.

This chain joins TRBV12-3 or TRBV12-4 and TRBJ2-3; the D gene is possibly TRBD1 (6 bases). V was cut by 2 bases and J by 1 base, with 10 bases left in between. The CDR3 runs to 15 residues. As DNA, the CDR3 is TGTGCCAGCAGTTTAAGGACAGAAGGCACAGATACGCAGTATTTT. It specifies CASSLRTEGTDTQYF.

J is TRBJ2-7 and V is TRBV7-9; 11 bases map to TRBD2. Germline CDR1 is SEHNR and CDR2 is FQNEAQ (reference sequence). V trimming: 5 bases; J trimming: 3 bases; junction bases outside the gene matches: 0. The CDR3 loop spans 13 amino acids. This CDR3 reads CASSTSGGYEQYF. The DNA of the CDR3 is TGTGCCAGCAGCACTAGCGGGGGCTACGAGCAGTACTTC.

The chain uses TRBV5-1 and TRBJ2-1, with 10 bases fitting TRBD1. V trimming: 4 bases; J trimming: 7 bases; junction bases outside the gene matches: 8. The CDR3 spans 15 residues. CDR1 SGHRS and CDR2 YFSETQ come from the germline V gene. CDR3 nucleotides: TGCGCCAGCAGCAGGACAGGGGGTTCGGGTAATGAGCAGTTCTTC. Protein: CASSRTGGSGNEQFF.

V is TRBV5-4 and J is TRBJ2-5; D ambiguous. The CDR3 consists of 14 residues. V was shortened by 0 bases and J by 1 base, with 7 bases between the two germline ends. The germline V gene has CDR1 SGHNT and CDR2 YYREEE (reference sequence). In DNA, the CDR3 is TGTGCCAGCAGCTTGGGGTGGGGCCAAGAGACCCAGTACTTC. It yields the protein CASSLGWGQETQYF.

V and J are TRBV18 and TRBJ2-3; D is unresolved. This CDR3 has 15 residues. Trimming removed 3 bases at V and 1 base at J, with 11 bases between. Germline V gene sequence: CDR1 KGHSH, CDR2 LQKENI. The CDR3 reads CASSPGRLGTDTQYF. In nucleotides, the CDR3 is TGTGCCAGCTCACCGGGAAGGTTGGGCACAGATACGCAGTATTTT. The entire variable domain, with the rest obtained from reference TRBV18 and TRBJ2-3, is as follows: NAGVMQNPRHLVRRRGQEARLRCSPMKGHSHVYWYRQLPEEGLKFMVYLQKENIIDESGMPKERFSAEFPKEGPSILRIQQVVRGDSAAYFCASSPGRLGTDTQYFGPGTRLTVL.